The 20 T cell receptor beta chains below come from one sample, sequenced in a study of CD8+ T cells in alopecia areata (dated by TCRdb to 2017 to 2018). Receptors were amplified or captured by the immunoSEQ multiplex PCR assay. For TCR sequencing, RNA was extracted from every sample and reverse transcribed into cDNA to serve as template. TCRdb retrieved this table from immuneACCESS and kept in-frame rearrangements only. Not all clones are present; in checked studies, unresolved V genes account for under half, and no reason is known for the remainder. The sample table records roughly 200,000 clones; 56% of these occur just once. The top ten constitute about 5.3% of the sample. The sample comprised CD8+ T cells sorted from blood. These receptors all stem from a human donor in good health.

The chain has TRBV6-5 and TRBJ2-2; TRBD1 matches at 12 bases. This CDR3 spans 14 amino acids. The V segment lost 2 bases and the J segment 10 bases; nucleotides outside the gene matches: 2. From germline, CDR1 is MNHEY and CDR2 SVGAGI. CDR3 nucleotide sequence: TGTGCCAGCAGTTACGGGACAGGGGGCAAGGAGCTGTTTTTT. As protein: CASSYGTGGKELFF.

The chain couples TRBV6-5 to TRBJ1-1, with D possibly TRBD1 on 6 matching bases. Trimming took off 6 bases at V and 1 base at J, with 12 bases between the two ends. Per germline, CDR1 MNHEY and CDR2 SVGAGI. This CDR3 region has 14 residues. The CDR3 loop is CASSQSTGNTEAFF. The CDR3 region has the DNA TGTGCCAGCAGCCAATCGACAGGGAACACTGAAGCTTTCTTT.

This chain connects TRBV5-4 to TRBJ2-5; possible D gene TRBD2, 6 bases. Trimming cost V 3 bases and J 6 bases, with 18 bases left between them. From germline, CDR1 is SGHNT and CDR2 YYREEE (reference sequence). The CDR3 consists of 15 residues. CDR3 sequence reads: CASSWARGSGQTQYF. CDR3 sequence (DNA): TGTGCCAGCAGCTGGGCACGGGGTAGCGGACAGACCCAGTACTTC.

The chain is built from TRBV13 and TRBJ2-1, with 8 bases lining up with TRBD2. The CDR3 spans 14 residues. Germline CDR1 reads PRHDT; CDR2 reads FYEKMQ (reference sequence). J gave up 6 bases and V 5 bases, and 6 bases lay outside the gene matches. For the CDR3, the DNA is TGTGCCAGCAGCCTTGGGCGGGGGGTCAATGAGCAGTTCTTC. It is translated as CASSLGRGVNEQFF.

The chain employs TRBV4-1 and TRBJ2-1, with a tentative D call TRBD1 (6 bases). CDR3 length: 16 residues. Looked up from germline, CDR1 is MGHRA and CDR2 is YSYEKL. V was clipped by 1 base and J by 4 bases, with 14 bases between them. The CDR3: CASSQVTGLNYNEQFF. DNA of the CDR3: TGCGCCAGCAGCCAAGTAACAGGGCTGAATTACAATGAGCAGTTCTTC.

The V gene is TRBV30, the J gene TRBJ1-2, with a tentative D call TRBD1 (6 bases). The length of the CDR3 is 12 residues. Trimming took 4 bases from V and 3 from J, leaving 9 bases between them. The germline gives CDR1 GTSNPN, CDR2 SVGIG (reference sequence). The CDR3 coding sequence is TGTGCCTGGACAGGGGTGGACTATGGCTACACCTTC. It codes for CAWTGVDYGYTF.

The gene calls are TRBV4-1 and TRBJ2-7; TRBD2 aligns across 8 bases. The ends lost 1 base at V and 0 bases at J; junction bases unmatched: 5. Germline loops: CDR1 MGHRA, CDR2 YSYEKL. The CDR3 is 16 amino acids. CDR3: CASSQVSGGHSYEQYF. CDR3 nucleotide sequence: TGCGCCAGCAGCCAAGTCAGCGGGGGCCACTCCTACGAGCAGTACTTC.

This clone turned up a few times. The CDR3 is CASSSPGGDSLHEQYF. In DNA form, the CDR3 reads TGTGCCAGCAGCTCCCCCGGTGGGGACTCTTTGCACGAGCAGTACTTC. The chain carries TRBV7-2 and TRBJ2-7; a weak D match, TRBD2 (6 bases). CDR3 size: 16 residues. Germline CDR1 reads SGHTA; CDR2 reads FQGNSA. V was pared by 4 bases and J by 5 bases, with 21 bases between.

The chain has TRBV14 and TRBJ2-1; D might be TRBD1 (5 bases). V lost 4 bases and J 2 bases, leaving 15 bases between the germline ends. The CDR3 extends over 16 amino acids. Looked up from germline, CDR1 is SGHDN and CDR2 is FVKESK. This CDR3 is CASSPQAQSAYNEQFF. The CDR3 nucleotides read TGTGCCAGCAGCCCACAGGCACAAAGCGCCTACAATGAGCAGTTCTTC.

V is TRBV6-1 and J is TRBJ2-3; 10 bases line up with TRBD2. The CDR3 extends over 17 amino acids. Germline CDR1 MNHNS, CDR2 SASEGT. Trimming at V came to 2 bases and at J to 5 bases, leaving 10 bases not matched to a gene. In nucleotides, the CDR3 is TGTGCCAGCAGTGAATGGGTAGCGGGGGGCAGAGGAGATACGCAGTATTTT. It specifies CASSEWVAGGRGDTQYF.

For this clone: As the CDR3 is not closed by the conserved phenylalanine or tryptophan, this likely results from a read error. It is unclear where the CDR3 begins or ends on the DNA, so no DNA is shown, and the CDR3 is as TCRdb lists it. V is TRBV29-1 and J is TRBJ1-2. Per germline, CDR1 SQVTM and CDR2 ANQGSEA. The CDR3 sequence runs 9 residues, both termini included. The CDR3 sequence is CSVDWDQRL.

This clone has a handful of counts. J is TRBJ2-1 and V is TRBV25-1, with 8 nucleotides matching TRBD2. This CDR3 is built from 14 residues. The V and J ends lost 5 bases and 3 bases, in that order; junction bases with no gene match: 3. The germline gives CDR1 MGHDK, CDR2 SYGVNS. The CDR3 sequence: CASSRLAGYNEQFF. CDR3 nucleotides: TGTGCCAGCAGTCGGCTAGCGGGCTACAATGAGCAGTTCTTC. The full variable domain, with the rest looked up from reference TRBV25-1 and TRBJ2-1, is EADIYQTPRYLVIGTGKKITLECSQTMGHDKMYWYQQDPGMELHLIHYSYGVNSTEKGDLSSESTVSRIRTEHFPLTLESARPSHTSQYLCASSRLAGYNEQFFGPGTRLTVL.

The chain couples TRBV7-8 to TRBJ2-3; D is unclear. This CDR3 is built from 16 residues. Trimming removed 5 bases at V and 0 bases at J, with 15 bases between. Germline V lookup: CDR1 SGHVS, CDR2 FQNEAQ. The CDR3 region is CASSPPTRISTDTQYF. CDR3 nucleotides: TGTGCCAGCAGCCCGCCTACACGAATTAGCACAGATACGCAGTATTTT.

This clone came up once. DNA of the CDR3: TGTGCCAGCAGCTCGAGGGACACCAGCCGAGAAGCTTTCTTT. It translates to CASSSRDTSREAFF. The rearrangement joins TRBV5-4 to TRBJ1-1, with a tentative D call TRBD1 (6 bases). Per the germline V gene, CDR1 is SGHNT and CDR2 is YYREEE (reference sequence). The V and J ends lost 3 bases and 8 bases respectively, with 17 bases between them. This CDR3 is 14 amino acids long.

The genes are TRBV4-2 and TRBJ2-2, with D possibly TRBD1 on 6 matching bases. The germline V and J ends were trimmed by 0 bases and 7 bases, with 12 bases remaining between them. The CDR3 loop spans 15 amino acids. Germline V CDR1 and CDR2: LGHNA, YNFKEQ. As DNA, the CDR3 is TGTGCCAGCAGCCAAGATCCACAGGGAGTCGGGGAGCTGTTTTTT. Translating gives CASSQDPQGVGELFF.

The chain carries TRBV12-5 and TRBJ1-2; D ambiguous. The CDR3 length is 16 residues. Germline values: CDR1 LGHNT, CDR2 FRNRAP. Trimming cost V 0 bases and J 3 bases, with 14 bases left between them. CDR3 protein: CASGLVQWDRYYGYTF. In nucleotides, the CDR3 is TGTGCTAGTGGTTTGGTACAATGGGATCGTTACTATGGCTACACCTTC.

This clone was observed a few times. The CDR3 loop reads CASRPLQGPHQPQHF. The CDR3 DNA reads TGTGCCAGCAGACCCTTACAGGGCCCCCATCAGCCCCAGCATTTT. This chain connects TRBV6-5 to TRBJ1-5; D might be TRBD1 (6 bases). The CDR3 spans 15 residues. Germline CDR1 is MNHEY and CDR2 is SVGAGI. Trimming cost V 6 bases and J 5 bases, with 17 bases left between them.

This clone was counted only a few times. The chain recombines TRBV2 with TRBJ1-2; 9 positions match TRBD1. Germline V CDR1 and CDR2: SNHLY, FYNNEI. V lost 3 bases and J lost 5; bases outside the gene matches: 7. The CDR3 length is 15 residues. The CDR3 coding sequence is TGTGCCAGCAGTGACTTCAGGACAGGGGCTTATGGCTACACCTTC. Its translation: CASSDFRTGAYGYTF.

This clone was seen just once. The V call is TRBV6-1, the J call TRBJ1-6, with D unresolved. Trimming pared 0 bases from V and 7 bases from J, leaving 10 bases between. CDR3 length: 15 residues. Germline values: CDR1 MNHNS, CDR2 SASEGT. CDR3 DNA: TGTGCCAGCAGTGAAGCTAAGCGGGGAAATTCACCCCTCCACTTT. It is translated as CASSEAKRGNSPLHF.

This clone has just a few counts. This chain joins TRBV10-3 and TRBJ2-7; D is ambiguous. Trimming pared 4 bases from V and 3 bases from J, leaving 10 bases between. CDR1 is ENHRY and CDR2 is SYGVKD in the germline V gene. The CDR3 length is 13 residues. The DNA of the CDR3 is TGTGCCATCAGTGGGGTCCAAGACTACGAGCAGTACTTC. Translating gives CAISGVQDYEQYF.